One and the same sample provided the 17 T cell receptor beta chains below, sequenced in a study of identical twins. Using its own MiXCR run on the 5' RACE reads, TCRdb lists one record per CDR3 protein. The sample lists fewer than 500,000 distinct CDR3 sequences; 20% to 25% were seen once. These same data were also listed under a study on T cells expressing NK-cell markers.

Sequenced sample: CD4+ T cells sorted from blood. The receptors stem from a woman aged 18 to 35 in good health.

The rearrangement links TRBV20-1 to TRBJ1-6; 8 bases line up with TRBD1. The germline V gene has CDR1 DFQATT and CDR2 SNEGSKA (reference sequence). Trimming at V came to 0 bases and at J to 9 bases, leaving 10 bases not matched to a gene. This CDR3 is built from 16 residues. The CDR3 DNA reads TGCAGTGCTAGAGATTGGGGGCGGCAGGGGGCTTCACCCCTCCACTTT. This gives the protein CSARDWGRQGASPLHF.

V and J are TRBV20-1 and TRBJ2-3; 10 bases are a match to TRBD2. V gave up 3 bases and J gave up 2 bases; unmatched junction bases: 8. The CDR3 totals 16 residues. Per the germline V gene, CDR1 is DFQATT and CDR2 is SNEGSKA (reference sequence). The CDR3 reads CSARASGRVYTDTQYF. The CDR3 coding sequence is TGCAGTGCTAGGGCCAGCGGGAGGGTATACACAGATACGCAGTATTTT.

This clonotype was seen more than once but under ten times. V gene TRBV7-2 combines with J gene TRBJ2-7; 7 nucleotides align to TRBD2. The J segment lost 3 bases and the V segment lost 5 bases, leaving 10 bases of the junction unmatched. Germline V gene data show CDR1 as SGHTA and CDR2 as FQGNSA. This CDR3 contains 15 residues. The CDR3 nucleotides read TGTGCCAGCAGCGTGGGAGGGCCCATTGTCTACGAGCAGTACTTC. Translated: CASSVGGPIVYEQYF.

The chain joins TRBV7-6 to TRBJ2-5; no firm D call. This CDR3 contains 13 residues. V lost 7 bases, J lost 4 bases, and 13 bases lay in between. Per germline, CDR1 SGHVS and CDR2 FNYEAQ. The CDR3 loop reads CASTDGPRETQYF. In nucleotides, the CDR3 is TGTGCCAGCACCGACGGTCCTCGAGAGACCCAGTACTTC.

The sample holds a few counts of this clonotype. The chain combines TRBV11-2 with TRBJ2-3; D is unclear. CDR1 and CDR2 (germline): SGHAT, FQNNGV. V was shortened by 6 bases and J by 0 bases, with 10 bases between the two germline ends. This CDR3 comprises 14 residues. CDR3 nucleotides: TGTGCCAGCAGTTTTAGACTGAGCACAGATACGCAGTATTTT. Protein: CASSFRLSTDTQYF. Full variable domain (missing parts from reference TRBV11-2 and TRBJ2-3): EAGVAQSPRYKIIEKRQSVAFWCNPISGHATLYWYQQILGQGPKLLIQFQNNGVVDDSQLPKDRFSAERLKGVDSTLKIQPAKLEDSAVYLCASSFRLSTDTQYFGPGTRLTVL.

This clonotype was observed a few times. The rearrangement joins TRBV12-3 or TRBV12-4 to TRBJ2-5; D possibly corresponds to TRBD1 (5 bases). V was clipped by 10 bases and J by 4 bases, with 22 bases between them. CDR3 length: 15 residues. The CDR3 loop is CATRWGRALGETQYF. DNA for the CDR3: TGTGCCACGCGGTGGGGCAGGGCGTTGGGAGAGACCCAGTACTTC.

The chain uses TRBV10-3 and TRBJ2-3; 10 bases match TRBD2. V gave up 3 bases and J gave up 2 bases; unmatched junction bases: 8. CDR3 length: 17 amino acids. The germline gives CDR1 ENHRY, CDR2 SYGVKD. The CDR3: CAISDRSGGTNTDTQYF. CDR3 in DNA: TGTGCCATCAGTGACCGTAGCGGGGGGACAAACACAGATACGCAGTATTTT.

There are a few counts of this clonotype. The chain uses TRBV20-1 and TRBJ2-1; D remains ambiguous. Germline V lookup: CDR1 DFQATT, CDR2 SNEGSKA (reference sequence). V lost 3 bases and J 0 bases, leaving 9 bases between the germline ends. This CDR3 spans 14 amino acids. In DNA, the CDR3 is TGCAGTGCTAGTCCGGATAGCTCCTACAATGAGCAGTTCTTC. This sequence encodes CSASPDSSYNEQFF.

A few counts support this clonotype. The chain recombines TRBV6-1 with TRBJ2-2, with a possible D match to TRBD2 (7 bases). The CDR3 runs to 15 residues. Trimming cost V 10 bases and J 6 bases, with 21 bases left between them. Germline V gene data show CDR1 as MNHNS and CDR2 as SASEGT. The CDR3 reads CATLWVGGLAGELFF. CDR3 nucleotides: TGTGCCACTCTCTGGGTGGGGGGGCTGGCCGGGGAGCTGTTTTTT.

The rearrangement links TRBV6-5 to TRBJ2-1, with D hard to call. Trimming shortened V by 0 bases and J by 9 bases, and 18 bases separated the two germline ends. There are 16 residues in the CDR3. From germline, CDR1 is MNHEY and CDR2 SVGAGI. CDR3 sequence: CASSYSRLDLSAEQFF. The CDR3 bases are TGTGCCAGCAGTTACTCTCGGCTAGATTTATCGGCTGAGCAGTTCTTC.

This clonotype was observed a handful of times. The chain uses TRBV6-5 and TRBJ2-7; TRBD1 or TRBD2 may be the D gene (6 bases each). Germline-derived CDR1 and CDR2 are MNHEY and SVGAGI. CDR3 length equals 16 residues. Trimming stripped 0 bases from V and 6 bases from J, with 18 bases between. The CDR3 loop is CASSYSVGGARGEQYF. The CDR3 DNA reads TGTGCCAGCAGTTACTCGGTGGGGGGCGCGCGGGGCGAGCAGTACTTC.

The V call is TRBV7-2, the J call TRBJ2-5; D remains unclear. The germline V gene has CDR1 SGHTA and CDR2 FQGNSA. The V and J ends lost 2 bases and 0 bases respectively, with 4 bases between them. The CDR3 has 13 amino acids. DNA for the CDR3: TGTGCCAGCAGCTTAAGAAACCAAGAGACCCAGTACTTC. Translating it yields CASSLRNQETQYF.

This clonotype has a count of ten or more. The chain employs TRBV30 and TRBJ1-1; the D is unclear. Germline CDR1 GTSNPN, CDR2 SVGIG (reference sequence). The CDR3 is made up of 11 amino acids. Deletions cut 7 bases from V and 4 bases from J, with 10 bases between. The CDR3 reads CASSVGTEAFF. CDR3 coding DNA: TGTGCCTCCTCCGTGGGCACTGAAGCTTTCTTT.

This clonotype was counted a single time. This chain connects TRBV18 to TRBJ1-1; D possibly corresponds to TRBD1 (5 bases). V lost 8 bases and J lost 3, with 13 bases in between. Germline-derived CDR1 and CDR2 are KGHSH and LQKENI. There are 13 residues in the CDR3. In DNA, the CDR3 is TGTGCCAGCCGCACGACAGTTTACACTGAAGCTTTCTTT. Translation: CASRTTVYTEAFF. Drawing the rest from reference TRBV18 and TRBJ1-1, the complete variable domain is NAGVMQNPRHLVRRRGQEARLRCSPMKGHSHVYWYRQLPEEGLKFMVYLQKENIIDESGMPKERFSAEFPKEGPSILRIQQVVRGDSAAYFCASRTTVYTEAFFGQGTRLTVV.

This clonotype was picked up a small number of times. The chain employs TRBV6-1 and TRBJ1-1; tentatively, D is TRBD1 (6 bases). The V gene lost 11 bases and the J gene lost 3 bases, with 25 bases spanning the gap. This CDR3 spans 16 amino acids. The germline gives CDR1 MNHNS, CDR2 SASEGT. The chain's CDR3 is CASGGGFSEGDTEAFF. CDR3 nucleotide sequence: TGTGCCTCCGGGGGCGGCTTTAGCGAGGGGGACACTGAAGCTTTCTTT.

The chain employs TRBV6-1 and TRBJ2-1; possible D gene TRBD2, 6 bases. Trimming removed 1 base from V and 2 bases from J, with 12 bases in between. The V gene's germline CDR1 is MNHNS and CDR2 SASEGT. The CDR3 length is 16 residues. CDR3 bases: TGTGCCAGCAGTGAAGAGGCGGGGTTAGCCTACAATGAGCAGTTCTTC. Its protein is CASSEEAGLAYNEQFF.

A few counts support this clonotype. The chain uses TRBV20-1 and TRBJ2-7; D is possibly TRBD1 or TRBD2 (5 bases each). Per the germline V gene, CDR1 is DFQATT and CDR2 is SNEGSKA (reference sequence). The V and J ends lost 6 bases and 9 bases respectively, with 18 bases between them. The CDR3 extends over 12 amino acids. Here the CDR3 reads CSAGDQPTAQYF. The CDR3 coding sequence is TGCAGTGCCGGGGACCAGCCTACGGCGCAGTACTTC.